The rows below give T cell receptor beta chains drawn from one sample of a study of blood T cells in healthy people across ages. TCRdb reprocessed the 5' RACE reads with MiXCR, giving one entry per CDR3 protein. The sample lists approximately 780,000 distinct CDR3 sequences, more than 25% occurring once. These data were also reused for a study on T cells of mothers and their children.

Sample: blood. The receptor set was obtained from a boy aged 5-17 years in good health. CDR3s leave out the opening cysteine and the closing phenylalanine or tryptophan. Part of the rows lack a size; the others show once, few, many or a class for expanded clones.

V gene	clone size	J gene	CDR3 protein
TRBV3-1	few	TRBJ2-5	ASSQGAVGPKTQY
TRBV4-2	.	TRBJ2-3	ASSQSTGYTDTQY
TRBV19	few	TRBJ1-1	ASSILGGTEAF
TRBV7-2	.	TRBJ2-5	ASSLWGTGGVETQY
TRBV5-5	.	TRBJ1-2	ASSLNWYPSANYGYT
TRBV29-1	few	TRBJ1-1	SVQTVGNTEAF
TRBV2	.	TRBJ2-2	ARLRDRGSGELF
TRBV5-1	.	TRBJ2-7	ASSLGAGSGEQY
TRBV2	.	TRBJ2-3	ASMGQEDYTDTQY
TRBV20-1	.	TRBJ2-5	SAGTSGGETQY
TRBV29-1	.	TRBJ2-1	SVVLGGTEQF
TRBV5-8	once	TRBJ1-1	ASKQGPEAF
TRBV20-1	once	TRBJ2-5	SASPLRPGEGQETQY
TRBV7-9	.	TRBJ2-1	ASSPRGGSDEQF
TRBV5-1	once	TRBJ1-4	ASSLGLRATNEKLV
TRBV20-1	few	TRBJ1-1	SARPGTRNTEAF
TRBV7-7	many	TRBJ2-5	ASSSQRQETQY
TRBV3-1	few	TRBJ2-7	ASSQDGRASGSYEQY
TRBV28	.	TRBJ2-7	ASKDPLVVHEQY
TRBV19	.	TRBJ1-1	AIKGRINTEAF
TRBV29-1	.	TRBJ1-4	SVGAGEAEKLF
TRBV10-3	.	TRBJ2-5	ATSESDGVETQY
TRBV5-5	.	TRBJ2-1	ASSFRLGGGNEQF
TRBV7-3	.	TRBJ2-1	ASSMGLAGEGEQF
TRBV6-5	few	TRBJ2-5	ASKKSGEETQY
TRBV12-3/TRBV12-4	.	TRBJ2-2	ASSHRRELF
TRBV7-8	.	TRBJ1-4	ASSLSHNEKLF
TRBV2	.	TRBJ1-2	ASRPFRFNYGYT
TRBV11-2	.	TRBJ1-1	ASSPGFQGGNTEAF
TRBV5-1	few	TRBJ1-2	ASTIGVSYGYT
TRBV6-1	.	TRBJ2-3	ASKPGQGRSTDTQY
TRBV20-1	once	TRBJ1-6	SARVGTPSTLH
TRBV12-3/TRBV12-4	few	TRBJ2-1	ASRTDSGLAGYNEQF
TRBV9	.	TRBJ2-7	ASSVALPRTGGQY
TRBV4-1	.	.	ASGQLGLGVEQY
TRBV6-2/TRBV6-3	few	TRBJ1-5	ASSQTRNQPQH
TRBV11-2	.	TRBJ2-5	ASSLWDENTGGTQY
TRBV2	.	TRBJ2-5	AGSDLQSEETQY
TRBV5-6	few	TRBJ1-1	ASSKGTNTEAF
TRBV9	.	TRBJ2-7	ASSGGTSGDLYEQY
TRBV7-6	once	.	ASSLEVGSDEQY
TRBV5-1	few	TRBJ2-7	ASSLADSAWEQY
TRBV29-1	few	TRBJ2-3	SVEDRGGSTDTQY
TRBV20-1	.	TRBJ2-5	SARDPALRDRVRETQY
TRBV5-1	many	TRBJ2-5	ASSFLAGGPGETQY
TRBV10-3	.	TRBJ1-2	AISESPGAPGGYT
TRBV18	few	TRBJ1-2	ASSPSTGVNYGYT
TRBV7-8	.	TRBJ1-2	ASSLETGAHYGYT
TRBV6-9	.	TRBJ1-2	ASEGGGYGYT
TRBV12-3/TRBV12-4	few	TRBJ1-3	ASSFGRPISGNTIY
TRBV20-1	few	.	SARRGGAGETQY
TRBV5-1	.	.	ASSLDPPKLYDEQF
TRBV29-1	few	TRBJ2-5	SVDYERGTQY
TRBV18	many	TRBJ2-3	ASSPTGGTDTQY
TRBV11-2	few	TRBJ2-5	ASSAWVAGAIGETQY